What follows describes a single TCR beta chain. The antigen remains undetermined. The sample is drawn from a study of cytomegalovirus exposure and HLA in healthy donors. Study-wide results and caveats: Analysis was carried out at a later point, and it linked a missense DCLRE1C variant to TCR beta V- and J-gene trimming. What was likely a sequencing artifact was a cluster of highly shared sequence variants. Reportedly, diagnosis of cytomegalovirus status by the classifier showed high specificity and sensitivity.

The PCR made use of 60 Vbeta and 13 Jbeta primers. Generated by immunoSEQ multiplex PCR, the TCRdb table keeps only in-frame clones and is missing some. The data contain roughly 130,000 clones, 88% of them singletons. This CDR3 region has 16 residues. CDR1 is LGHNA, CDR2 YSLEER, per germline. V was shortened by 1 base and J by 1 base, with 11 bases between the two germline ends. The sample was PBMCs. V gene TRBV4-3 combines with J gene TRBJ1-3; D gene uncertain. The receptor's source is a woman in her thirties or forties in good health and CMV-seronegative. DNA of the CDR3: TGCGCCAGCAGCCAAGGAGTCCCACTGTCTGGAAACACCATATATTTT. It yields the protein CASSQGVPLSGNTIYF.